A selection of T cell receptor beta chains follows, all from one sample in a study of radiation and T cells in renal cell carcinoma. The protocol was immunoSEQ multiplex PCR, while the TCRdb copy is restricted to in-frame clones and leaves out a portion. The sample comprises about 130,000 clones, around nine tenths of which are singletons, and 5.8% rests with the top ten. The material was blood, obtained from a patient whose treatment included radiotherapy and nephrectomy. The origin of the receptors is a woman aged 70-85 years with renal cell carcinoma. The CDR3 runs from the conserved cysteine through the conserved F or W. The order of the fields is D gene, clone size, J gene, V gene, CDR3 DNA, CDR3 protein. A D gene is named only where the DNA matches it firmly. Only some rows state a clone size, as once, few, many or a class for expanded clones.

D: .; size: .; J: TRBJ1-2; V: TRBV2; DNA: TGTGCCAGCAATCGGGTCCAGGTGTATGGCTACACCTTC; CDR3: CASNRVQVYGYTF
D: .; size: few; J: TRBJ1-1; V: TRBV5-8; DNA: TGTGCCAGCAGCTTGGAAGGGAACAGGAACACTGAAGCTTTCTTT; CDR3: CASSLEGNRNTEAFF
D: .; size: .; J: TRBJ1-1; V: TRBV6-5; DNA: TGTGCCAGCATCCTCAAGGCTGGAGTCACTGAAGCTTTCTTT; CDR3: CASILKAGVTEAFF
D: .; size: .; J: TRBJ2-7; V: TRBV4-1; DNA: TGCGCCAGCAGCCAAGACAGGGGGGTTTACTACGAGCAGTACTTC; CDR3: CASSQDRGVYYEQYF
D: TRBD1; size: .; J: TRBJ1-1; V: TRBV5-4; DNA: TGTGCCAGCAGCATCGACAGGGTTACTGAAGCTTTCTTT; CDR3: CASSIDRVTEAFF
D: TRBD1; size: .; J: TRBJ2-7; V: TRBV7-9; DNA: TGTGCCAGCAGCTTCGGGACAGCCCTACGCCAGTACTTC; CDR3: CASSFGTALRQYF
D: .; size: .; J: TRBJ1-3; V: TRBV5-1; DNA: TGCGCCAGCAGCTTGGGAGGGGGCTCTGGAAACACCATATATTTT; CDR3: CASSLGGGSGNTIYF
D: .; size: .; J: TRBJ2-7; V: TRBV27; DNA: TGTGCCAAACAAGGGGGAGCATCCTACGAGCAGTACTTC; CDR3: CAKQGGASYEQYF
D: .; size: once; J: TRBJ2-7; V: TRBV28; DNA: TGTGCCAGCAGTTCCGTAAACAGGCCCTACGAGCAGTACTTC; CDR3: CASSSVNRPYEQYF
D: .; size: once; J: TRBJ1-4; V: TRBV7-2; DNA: TGTGCCAGCAGCTTATCCCCACGGGGGGCGCACGAAAAACTGTTTTTT; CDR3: CASSLSPRGAHEKLFF
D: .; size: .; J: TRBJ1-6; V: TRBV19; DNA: TGTGCCAGTAGTATTTCTCGCTCCTATAATTCACCCCTCCACTTT; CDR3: CASSISRSYNSPLHF
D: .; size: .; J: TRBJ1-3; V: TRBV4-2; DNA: TGTGCCAGCAGCCAAGATTTTGGCGCAAGCTCTGGAAACACCATATATTTT; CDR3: CASSQDFGASSGNTIYF
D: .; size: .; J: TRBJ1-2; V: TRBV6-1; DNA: TGTGCCAGCAGTGAACAAGACCTGCCCCTCTATGGCTACACCTTC; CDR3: CASSEQDLPLYGYTF
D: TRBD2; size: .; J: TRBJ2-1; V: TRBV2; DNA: TGTGCCAGCAGTAGTGGGGGGGTTTTGCGTGACAATGAGCAGTTCTTC; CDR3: CASSSGGVLRDNEQFF
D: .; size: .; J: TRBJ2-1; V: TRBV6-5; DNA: TGTGCCAGCAGTTACGATGGGGGGGCCCGTTACAATGAGCAGTTCTTC; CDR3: CASSYDGGARYNEQFF
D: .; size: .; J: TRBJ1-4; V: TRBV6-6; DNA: TGTGCCAGCAAGGACACTGGAACTAATGAAAAACTGTTTTTT; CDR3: CASKDTGTNEKLFF
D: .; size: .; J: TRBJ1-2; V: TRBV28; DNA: TGTGCCAGCAGTTTCTCTCTGGGGGGCTGGGGCTACACCTTC; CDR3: CASSFSLGGWGYTF
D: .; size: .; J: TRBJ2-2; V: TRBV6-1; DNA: TGTGCCAGCAGTGACCCTCCCAAGGGTTCAGGGTACACCGGGGAGCTGTTTTTT; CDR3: CASSDPPKGSGYTGELFF
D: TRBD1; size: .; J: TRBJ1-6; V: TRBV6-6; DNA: TGTGCCAGCGGTCCGGGACAGGGCCGTTCACCCCTCCACTTT; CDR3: CASGPGQGRSPLHF
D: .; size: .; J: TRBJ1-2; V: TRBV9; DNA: TGTGCCAGCAGCCCCCCCGCCGGGGTGTATGGCTACACCTTC; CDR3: CASSPPAGVYGYTF
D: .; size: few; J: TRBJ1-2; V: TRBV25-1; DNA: TGTGCCAGCAGTGCAACCCGGGACATCTTAATCTTC; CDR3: CASSATRDILIF
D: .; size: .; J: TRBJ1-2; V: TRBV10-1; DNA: TGCGCCAGTAACCCCGGGAACACCTTC; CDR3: CASNPGNTF
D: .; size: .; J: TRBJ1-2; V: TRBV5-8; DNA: TGTGCCAGCAGCTTGGTAGGGAGTTATGGCTACACCTTC; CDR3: CASSLVGSYGYTF
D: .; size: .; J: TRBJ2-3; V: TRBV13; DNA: TGTGCCAGCAGCTTGCCGAGCTCCGCAGGGGCGCTCACAGATACGCAGTATTTT; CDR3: CASSLPSSAGALTDTQYF
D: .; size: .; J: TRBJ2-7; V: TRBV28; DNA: TGTGCCAGCAGCTACAGCTACGAGCAGTACTTC; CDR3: CASSYSYEQYF
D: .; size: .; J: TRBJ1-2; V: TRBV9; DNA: TGTGCCAGCAGCGTAGCTCCGGGGGCGGGTGGCTACACCTTC; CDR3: CASSVAPGAGGYTF
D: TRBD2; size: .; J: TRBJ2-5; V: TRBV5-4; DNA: TGTGCCAGCAGCTCTCCGGGACTACCCCAAGAGACCCAGTACTTC; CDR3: CASSSPGLPQETQYF
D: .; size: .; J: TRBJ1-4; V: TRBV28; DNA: TGTGCCAGCAGCTCGCTTAATGAAAAACTGTTTTTT; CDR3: CASSSLNEKLFF
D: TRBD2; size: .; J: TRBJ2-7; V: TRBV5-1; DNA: TGCGCCAGCAGCGGATGGACTAGCGGTGCCTACGAGCAGTACTTC; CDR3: CASSGWTSGAYEQYF
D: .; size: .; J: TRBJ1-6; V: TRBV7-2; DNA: TGTGCCAGCAAACAAAGTGGGGCAGGGCATTCACCCCTCCACTTT; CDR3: CASKQSGAGHSPLHF
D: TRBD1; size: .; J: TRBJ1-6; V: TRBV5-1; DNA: TGCGCCAGCAGCCGACAACCGGGACAGATGTCCTATAATTCACCCCTCCACTTT; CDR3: CASSRQPGQMSYNSPLHF
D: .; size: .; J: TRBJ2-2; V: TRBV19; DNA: TGTGCCAGTAGTATAGGGAACACCGGGGAGCTGTTTTTT; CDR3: CASSIGNTGELFF
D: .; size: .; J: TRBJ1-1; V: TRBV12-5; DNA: TGTGCTAGTGGTTTGGGAGATAAGGACACTGAAGCTTTCTTT; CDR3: CASGLGDKDTEAFF
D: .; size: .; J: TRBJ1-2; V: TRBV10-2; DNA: TGCGCCAGCAGTGATGGCATCAACTATGGCTACACCTTC; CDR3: CASSDGINYGYTF
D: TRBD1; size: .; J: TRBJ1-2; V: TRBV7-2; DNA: TGTGCCAGCAGCCTTGCCGGACAGGGCTCGGCCTATGGCTACACCTTC; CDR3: CASSLAGQGSAYGYTF
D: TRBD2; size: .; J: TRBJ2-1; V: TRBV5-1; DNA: TGCGCCAGCAGCTTGGAAGGACTAGCGGGGGCCAACTCCTACAATGAGCAGTTCTTC; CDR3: CASSLEGLAGANSYNEQFF
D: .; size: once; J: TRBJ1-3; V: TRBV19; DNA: TGTGCCAGTAGTACTTCAGGGAGCGCCATATATTTT; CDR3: CASSTSGSAIYF
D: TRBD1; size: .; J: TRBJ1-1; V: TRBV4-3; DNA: TGCGCCAGCAGCCAAGATACAGGGGCTTCTGAAGCTTTCTTT; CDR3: CASSQDTGASEAFF
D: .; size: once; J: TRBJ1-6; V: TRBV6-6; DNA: TGTGCCAGCAGTGGGGGGGATAATTCACCCCTCCACTTT; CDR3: CASSGGDNSPLHF
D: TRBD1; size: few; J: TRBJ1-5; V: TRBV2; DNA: TGTGCCAGCAGTGGTAGAGGGGGCGCGGGTCAGCCCCAGCATTTT; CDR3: CASSGRGGAGQPQHF
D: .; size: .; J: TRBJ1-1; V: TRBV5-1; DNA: TGCGCCAGCAGCTTGGCCGTCAGGGTAATAGGGGTCAACACTGAAGCTTTCTTT; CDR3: CASSLAVRVIGVNTEAFF
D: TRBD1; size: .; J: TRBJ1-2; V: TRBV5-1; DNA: TGCGCCAGCCGCCGCGGACAGGGGGACTATGGCTACACCTTC; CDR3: CASRRGQGDYGYTF
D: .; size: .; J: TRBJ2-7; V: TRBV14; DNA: TGTGCCAGCAGCCAAGTGGTCAGGGGCGAGCAGTACTTC; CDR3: CASSQVVRGEQYF
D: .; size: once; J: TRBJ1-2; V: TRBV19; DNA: TGTGCCAGTAGTATCATTGCAGGGTACGACTATGGCTACACCTTC; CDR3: CASSIIAGYDYGYTF
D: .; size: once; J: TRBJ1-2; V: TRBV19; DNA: TGTGCCACCCTACCCGGGGCGCGTTCTAACTATGGCTACACCTTC; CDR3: CATLPGARSNYGYTF
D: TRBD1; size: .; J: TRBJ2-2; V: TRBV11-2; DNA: TGTGCCAGCAGCGGCCCCGGGACAGGGTTTTCGCTTGGGGAGCTGTTTTTT; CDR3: CASSGPGTGFSLGELFF
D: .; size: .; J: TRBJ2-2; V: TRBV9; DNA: TGTGCCAGCAGCGTAGGGCGGCCCTTGAACACCGGGGAGCTGTTTTTT; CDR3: CASSVGRPLNTGELFF
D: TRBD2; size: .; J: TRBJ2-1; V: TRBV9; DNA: TGTGCCAGCAGCGCACGCCTAGCGGGGGTTAATGAGCAGTTCTTC; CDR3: CASSARLAGVNEQFF
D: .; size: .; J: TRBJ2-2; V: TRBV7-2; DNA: TGTGCCAGCAGCTTTTTATTTCCCGGGGAGCTGTTTTTT; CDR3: CASSFLFPGELFF